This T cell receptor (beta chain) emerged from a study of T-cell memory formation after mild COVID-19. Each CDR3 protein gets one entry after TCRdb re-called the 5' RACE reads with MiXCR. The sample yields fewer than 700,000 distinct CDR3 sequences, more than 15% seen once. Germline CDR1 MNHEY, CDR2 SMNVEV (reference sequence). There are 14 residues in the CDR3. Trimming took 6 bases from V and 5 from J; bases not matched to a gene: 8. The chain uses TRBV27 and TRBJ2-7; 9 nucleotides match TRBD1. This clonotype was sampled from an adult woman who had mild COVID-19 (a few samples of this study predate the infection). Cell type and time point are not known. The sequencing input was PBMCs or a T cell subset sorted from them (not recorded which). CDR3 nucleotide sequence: TGTGCCAGCAGCCGAGGACAGGGGTCGAACGAGCAGTACTTC. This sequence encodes CASSRGQGSNEQYF.